Listed here is a single T cell receptor (beta chain). The data were obtained in a study of blood T cell repertoires in COVID-19. Assay: immunoSEQ multiplex PCR; the TCRdb copy retains only in-frame clones and omits some. Of about 250,000 clones in the sample, roughly 85% were seen once. CDR3 length: 12 residues. V was clipped by 8 bases and J by 0 bases, with 6 bases between them. From germline, CDR1 is SNHLY and CDR2 FYNNEI. V usage is TRBV2 and J usage is TRBJ2-3; the D is unclear. This TCR derives from a man between 50 and 59 years old with active or convalescent COVID-19. The sequenced material came from peripheral blood. CDR3: CASPGSTDTQYF. For the CDR3, the DNA is TGTGCCAGCCCGGGTAGCACAGATACGCAGTATTTT.